This note documents a single TCR beta chain sequence. Its antigen remains unknown. This CDR3 spans 13 amino acids. Trimming left V 0 bases short and J 5 bases short, with 7 bases between. The V gene's germline CDR1 is SGHVS and CDR2 FQNEAQ. These data are taken from a study of T cell responses to AZD1222 COVID-19 vaccine. Study-level findings and limits: Unmutated variant regions reportedly attract nearly half of all spike-specific TCRs. Sampling captured repertoires only after the peak T cell response. Donors skewed white British and female; clonal diversity was possibly underestimated.

Combined were second doses at about 4 or about 12 weeks. Clones were read by immunoSEQ multiplex PCR, and TCRdb kept only the in-frame ones, dropping some. The sample yields more than 100,000 clones, roughly 90% seen once. The rearrangement links TRBV7-8 to TRBJ1-1, with D uncertain. The sequence derives from an adult who received the AZD1222 COVID-19 vaccine. Sequencing used peripheral blood, obtained 28 days after the second AZD1222 dose. The CDR3 DNA reads TGTGCCAGCAGCTTAGCGAGAGGAACTGAAGCTTTCTTT. Residues: CASSLARGTEAFF.